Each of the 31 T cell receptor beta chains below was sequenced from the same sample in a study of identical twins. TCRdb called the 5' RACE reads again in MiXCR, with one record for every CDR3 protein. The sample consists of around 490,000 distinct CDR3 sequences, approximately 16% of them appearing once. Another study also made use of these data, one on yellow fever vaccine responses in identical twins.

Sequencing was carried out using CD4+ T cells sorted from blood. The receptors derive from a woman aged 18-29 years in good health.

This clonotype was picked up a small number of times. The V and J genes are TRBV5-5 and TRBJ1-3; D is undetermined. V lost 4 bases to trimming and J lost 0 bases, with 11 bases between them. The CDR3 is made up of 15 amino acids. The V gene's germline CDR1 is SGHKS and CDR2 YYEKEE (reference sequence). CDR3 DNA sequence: TGTGCCAGCAGCACTGGACCCTTCTCTGGAAACACCATATATTTT. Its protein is CASSTGPFSGNTIYF.

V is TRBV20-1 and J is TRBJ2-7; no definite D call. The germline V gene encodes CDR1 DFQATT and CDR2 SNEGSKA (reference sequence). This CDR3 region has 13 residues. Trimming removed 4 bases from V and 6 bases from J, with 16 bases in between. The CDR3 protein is CSATPRTPGEQYF. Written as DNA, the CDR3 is TGCAGTGCTACCCCCCGGACCCCCGGCGAGCAGTACTTC.

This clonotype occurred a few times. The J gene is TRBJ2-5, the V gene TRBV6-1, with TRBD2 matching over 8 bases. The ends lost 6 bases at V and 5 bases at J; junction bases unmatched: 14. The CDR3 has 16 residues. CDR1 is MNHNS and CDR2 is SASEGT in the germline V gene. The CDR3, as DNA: TGTGCCAGCAGACGACTAGCGCCAAAAGCGGAGGAGACCCAGTACTTC. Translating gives CASRRLAPKAEETQYF.

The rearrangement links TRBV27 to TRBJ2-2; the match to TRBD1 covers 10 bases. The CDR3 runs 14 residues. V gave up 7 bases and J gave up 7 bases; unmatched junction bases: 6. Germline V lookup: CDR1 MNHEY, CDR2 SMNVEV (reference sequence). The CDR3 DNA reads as TGTGCCAGCATAGGGACAGGGGTGAGCGGGGAGCTGTTTTTT. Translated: CASIGTGVSGELFF.

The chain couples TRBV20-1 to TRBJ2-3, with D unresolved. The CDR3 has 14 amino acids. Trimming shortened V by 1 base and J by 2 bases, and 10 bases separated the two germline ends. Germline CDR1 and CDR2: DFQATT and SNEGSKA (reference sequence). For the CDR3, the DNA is TGCAGTGCTAGAGTTGGGTGGTCCACAGATACGCAGTATTTT. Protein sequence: CSARVGWSTDTQYF.

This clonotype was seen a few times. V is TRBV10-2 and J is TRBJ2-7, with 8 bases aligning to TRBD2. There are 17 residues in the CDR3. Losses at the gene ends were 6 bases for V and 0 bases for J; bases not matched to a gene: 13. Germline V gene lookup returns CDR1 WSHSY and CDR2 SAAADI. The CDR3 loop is CASSPGVLAGPSYEQYV. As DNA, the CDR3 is TGCGCCAGCAGCCCCGGCGTTTTAGCGGGGCCCTCCTACGAGCAGTACGTC.

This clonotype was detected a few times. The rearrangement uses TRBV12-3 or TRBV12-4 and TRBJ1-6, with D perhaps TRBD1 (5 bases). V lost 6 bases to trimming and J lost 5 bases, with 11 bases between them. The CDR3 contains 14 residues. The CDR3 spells CASRQDIHNSPLHF. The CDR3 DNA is TGTGCCAGCAGACAGGACATTCATAATTCACCCCTCCACTTT.

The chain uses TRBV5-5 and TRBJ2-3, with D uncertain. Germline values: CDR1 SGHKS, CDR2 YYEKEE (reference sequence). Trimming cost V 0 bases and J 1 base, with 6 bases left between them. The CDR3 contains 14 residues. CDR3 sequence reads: CASSLAWGTDTQYF. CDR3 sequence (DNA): TGTGCCAGCAGCTTGGCGTGGGGCACAGATACGCAGTATTTT.

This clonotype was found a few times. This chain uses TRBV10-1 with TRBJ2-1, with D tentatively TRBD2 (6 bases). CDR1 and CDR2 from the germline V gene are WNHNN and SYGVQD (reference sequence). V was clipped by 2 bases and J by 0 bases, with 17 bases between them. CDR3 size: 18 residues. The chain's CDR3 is CASSEDARLALSYNEQFF. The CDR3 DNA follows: TGCGCCAGCAGTGAGGACGCCAGGCTAGCGCTCTCCTACAATGAGCAGTTCTTC.

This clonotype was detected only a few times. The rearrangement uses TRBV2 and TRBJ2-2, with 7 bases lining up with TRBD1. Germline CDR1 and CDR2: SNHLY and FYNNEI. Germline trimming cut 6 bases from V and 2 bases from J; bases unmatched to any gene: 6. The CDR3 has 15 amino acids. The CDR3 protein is CASRPGTVNTGELFF. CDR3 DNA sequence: TGTGCCAGCAGACCCGGGACAGTAAACACCGGGGAGCTGTTTTTT.

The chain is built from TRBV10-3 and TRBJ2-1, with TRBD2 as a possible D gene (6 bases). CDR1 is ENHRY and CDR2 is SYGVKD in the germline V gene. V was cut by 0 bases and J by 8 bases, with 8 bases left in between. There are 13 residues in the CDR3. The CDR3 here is CAISESASDEQFF. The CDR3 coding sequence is TGTGCCATCAGTGAGTCGGCTAGCGATGAGCAGTTCTTC.

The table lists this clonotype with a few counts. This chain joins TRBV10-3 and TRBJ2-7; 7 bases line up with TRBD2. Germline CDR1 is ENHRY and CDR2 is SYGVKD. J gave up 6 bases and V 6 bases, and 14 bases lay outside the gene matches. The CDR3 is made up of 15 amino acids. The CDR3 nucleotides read TGTGCCATCAGGGGCGGGAGTACCCAGGCCTCCGAGCAGTACTTC. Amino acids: CAIRGGSTQASEQYF.

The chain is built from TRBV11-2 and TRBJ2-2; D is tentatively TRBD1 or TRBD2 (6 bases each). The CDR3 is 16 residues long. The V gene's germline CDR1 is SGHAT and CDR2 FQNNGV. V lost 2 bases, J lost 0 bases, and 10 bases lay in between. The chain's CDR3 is CASSLNGGANTGELFF. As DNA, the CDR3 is TGTGCCAGCAGCTTAAACGGGGGCGCGAACACCGGGGAGCTGTTTTTT. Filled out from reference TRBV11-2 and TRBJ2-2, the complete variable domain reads EAGVAQSPRYKIIEKRQSVAFWCNPISGHATLYWYQQILGQGPKLLIQFQNNGVVDDSQLPKDRFSAERLKGVDSTLKIQPAKLEDSAVYLCASSLNGGANTGELFFGEGSRLTVL.

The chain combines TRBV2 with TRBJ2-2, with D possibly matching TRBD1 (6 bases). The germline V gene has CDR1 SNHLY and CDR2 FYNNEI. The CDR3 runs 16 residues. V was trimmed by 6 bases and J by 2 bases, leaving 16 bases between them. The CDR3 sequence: CASSSWTAVNTGELFF. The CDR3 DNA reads TGTGCCAGCAGCTCCTGGACAGCGGTAAACACCGGGGAGCTGTTTTTT.

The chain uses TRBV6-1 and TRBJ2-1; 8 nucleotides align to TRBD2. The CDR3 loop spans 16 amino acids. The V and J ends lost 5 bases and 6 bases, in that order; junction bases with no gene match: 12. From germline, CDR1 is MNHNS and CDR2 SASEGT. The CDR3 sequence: CASSRGWGTSANEQFF. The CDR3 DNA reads TGTGCCAGCAGTAGGGGATGGGGGACTAGTGCCAATGAGCAGTTCTTC.

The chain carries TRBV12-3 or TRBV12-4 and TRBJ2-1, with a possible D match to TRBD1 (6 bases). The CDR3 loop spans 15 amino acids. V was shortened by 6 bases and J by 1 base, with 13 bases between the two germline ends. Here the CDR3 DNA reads TGTGCCAGCAGCGAAGGACAGTTATCCTACAATGAGCAGTTCTTC. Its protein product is CASSEGQLSYNEQFF.

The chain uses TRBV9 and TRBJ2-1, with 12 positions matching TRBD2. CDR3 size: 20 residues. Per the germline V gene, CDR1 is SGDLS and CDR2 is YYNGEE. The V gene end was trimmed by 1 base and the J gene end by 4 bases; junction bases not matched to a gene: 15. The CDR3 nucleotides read TGTGCCAGCAGCGTACGGGCAGGGTATGCTAGCGGGAGGGCTTACAATGAGCAGTTCTTC. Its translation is CASSVRAGYASGRAYNEQFF.

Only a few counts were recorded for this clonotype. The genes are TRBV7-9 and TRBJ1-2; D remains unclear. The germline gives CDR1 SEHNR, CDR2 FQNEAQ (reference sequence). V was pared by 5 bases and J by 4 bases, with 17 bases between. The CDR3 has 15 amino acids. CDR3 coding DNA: TGTGCCAGCAGCCCAACGGGCGGGCGGAGCTATGGCTACACCTTC. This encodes CASSPTGGRSYGYTF. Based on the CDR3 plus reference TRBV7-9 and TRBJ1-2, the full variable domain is DTGVSQNPRHKITKRGQNVTFRCDPISEHNRLYWYRQTLGQGPEFLTYFQNEAQLEKSRLLSDRFSAERPKGSFSTLEIQRTEQGDSAMYLCASSPTGGRSYGYTFGSGTRLTVV.

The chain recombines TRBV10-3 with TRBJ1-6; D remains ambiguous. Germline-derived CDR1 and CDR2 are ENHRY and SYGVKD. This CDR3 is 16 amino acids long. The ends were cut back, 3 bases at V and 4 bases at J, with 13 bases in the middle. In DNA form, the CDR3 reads TGTGCCATCAGTGATGGACTCTCGTCATATAATTCACCCCTCCACTTT. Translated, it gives CAISDGLSSYNSPLHF.

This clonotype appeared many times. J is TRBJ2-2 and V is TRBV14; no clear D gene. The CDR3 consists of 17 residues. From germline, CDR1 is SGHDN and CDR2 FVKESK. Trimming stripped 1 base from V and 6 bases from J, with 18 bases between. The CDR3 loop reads CASSQGLGLRPPGELFF. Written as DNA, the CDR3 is TGTGCCAGCAGCCAAGGGTTAGGGCTTCGTCCGCCCGGGGAGCTGTTTTTT.

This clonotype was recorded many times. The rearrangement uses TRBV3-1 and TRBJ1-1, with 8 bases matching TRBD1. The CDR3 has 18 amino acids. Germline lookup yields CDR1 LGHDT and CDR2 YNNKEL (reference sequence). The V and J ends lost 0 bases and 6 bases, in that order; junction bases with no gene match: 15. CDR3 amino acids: CASSQDLSGRGRFAEAFF. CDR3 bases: TGTGCCAGCAGCCAAGATTTGAGCGGCAGGGGGCGATTCGCTGAAGCTTTCTTT.

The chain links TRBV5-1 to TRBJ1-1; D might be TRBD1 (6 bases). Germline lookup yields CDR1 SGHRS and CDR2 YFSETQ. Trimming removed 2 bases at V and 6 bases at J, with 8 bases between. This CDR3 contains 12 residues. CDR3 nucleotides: TGCGCCAGCAGCTTAGAGGGGGCTGAAGCTTTCTTT. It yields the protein CASSLEGAEAFF.

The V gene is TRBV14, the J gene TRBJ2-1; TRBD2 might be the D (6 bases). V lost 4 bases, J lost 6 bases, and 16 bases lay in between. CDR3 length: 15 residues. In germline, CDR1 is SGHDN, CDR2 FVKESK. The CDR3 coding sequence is TGTGCCAGCAGCCCTGGCTTGTGGGGAGGCAATGAGCAGTTCTTC. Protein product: CASSPGLWGGNEQFF.

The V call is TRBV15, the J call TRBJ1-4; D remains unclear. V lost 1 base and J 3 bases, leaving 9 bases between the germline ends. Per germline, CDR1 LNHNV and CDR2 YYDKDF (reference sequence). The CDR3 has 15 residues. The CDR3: CATSRGDEANEKLFF. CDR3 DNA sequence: TGTGCCACCAGCAGAGGAGACGAGGCTAATGAAAAACTGTTTTTT.

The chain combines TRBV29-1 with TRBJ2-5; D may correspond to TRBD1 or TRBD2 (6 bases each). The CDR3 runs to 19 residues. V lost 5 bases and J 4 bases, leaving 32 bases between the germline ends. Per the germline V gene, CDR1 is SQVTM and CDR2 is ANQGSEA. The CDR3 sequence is CSVRNPGAAARRVRETQYF. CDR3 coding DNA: TGCAGCGTTCGTAATCCGGGGGCAGCAGCTAGAAGGGTTCGAGAGACCCAGTACTTC.

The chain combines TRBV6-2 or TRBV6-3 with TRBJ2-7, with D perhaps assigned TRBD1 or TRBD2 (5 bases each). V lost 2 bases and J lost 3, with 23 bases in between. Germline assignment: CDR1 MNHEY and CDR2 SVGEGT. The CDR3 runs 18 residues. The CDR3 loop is CASSYPQLGRDDLYEQYF. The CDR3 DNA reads TGTGCCAGCAGTTACCCCCAGCTCGGCAGGGACGATCTCTACGAGCAGTACTTC.

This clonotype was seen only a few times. The CDR3 bases are TGTGCCAGCAGTTTAGAACAGAGCTCCTACAATGAGCAGTTCTTC. Amino acid sequence: CASSLEQSSYNEQFF. The chain has TRBV2 and TRBJ2-1; D uncertain. CDR1 and CDR2 (germline): SNHLY, FYNNEI. The V end lost 5 bases, the J end lost 0 bases, and 11 bases lay between the germline ends. There are 15 residues in the CDR3.

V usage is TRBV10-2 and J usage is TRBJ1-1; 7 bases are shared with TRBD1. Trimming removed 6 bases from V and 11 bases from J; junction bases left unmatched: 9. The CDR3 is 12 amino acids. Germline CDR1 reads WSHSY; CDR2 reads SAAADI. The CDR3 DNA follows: TGCGCCAGCAGCCGGGACAGAGAATTCGCTTTCTTT. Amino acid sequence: CASSRDREFAFF.

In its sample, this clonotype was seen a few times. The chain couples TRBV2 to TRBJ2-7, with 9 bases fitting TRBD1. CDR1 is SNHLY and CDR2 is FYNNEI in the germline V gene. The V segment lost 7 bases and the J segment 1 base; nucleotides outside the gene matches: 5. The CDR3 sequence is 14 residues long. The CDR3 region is CASKTGGGSYEQYV. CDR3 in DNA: TGTGCCAGCAAGACAGGGGGTGGATCCTACGAGCAGTACGTC.

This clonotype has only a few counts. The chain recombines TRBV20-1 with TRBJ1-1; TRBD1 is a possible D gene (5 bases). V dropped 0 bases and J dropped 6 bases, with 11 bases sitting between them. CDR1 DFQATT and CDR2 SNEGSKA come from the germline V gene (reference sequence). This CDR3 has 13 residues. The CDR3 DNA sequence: TGCAGTGCTAGAGAGGCCCAGGGTCCTGAAGCTTTCTTT. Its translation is CSAREAQGPEAFF.

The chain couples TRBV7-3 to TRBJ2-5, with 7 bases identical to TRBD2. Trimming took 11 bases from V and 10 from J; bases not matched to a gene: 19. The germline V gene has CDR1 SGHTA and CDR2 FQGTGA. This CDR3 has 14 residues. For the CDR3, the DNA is TGTGCCCCCGGGGCGGGAGAGGGAAGAGATGGCCAGTACTTC. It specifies CAPGAGEGRDGQYF.